The T cell receptor (beta chain) under discussion was sequenced for a study of cytomegalovirus exposure and HLA in healthy donors. CDR1 is SGHTA and CDR2 is FQGNSA in the germline V gene. Trimming took off 1 base at V and 3 bases at J, with 7 bases between the two ends. The CDR3 consists of 14 residues. This clone was seen once. The study ran its PCR with 60 Vbeta and 13 Jbeta primers. Measured with immunoSEQ multiplex PCR; TCRdb has only the in-frame clones, and not every one. The sample has 40,000 to 55,000 clones; around 73% are singletons. The chain couples TRBV7-2 to TRBJ1-5; the D is unclear. The clonotype originates from a middle-aged woman in good health and CMV-seropositive. The sequenced sample was PBMCs. The CDR3, as DNA: TGTGCCAGCAGCTTAGAGAGACTCAATCAGCCCCAGCATTTT. It specifies CASSLERLNQPQHF.